This TCR beta chain emerged from a study of blood T cell repertoires in COVID-19. Overall study context: Donors in the United States, Italy and Spain gave samples during acute or convalescent COVID-19.

The CDR3 is 14 amino acids. Germline V lookup: CDR1 SGHDT, CDR2 YYEEEE. The ends lost 0 bases at V and 7 bases at J; junction bases unmatched: 5. Study processing details: Amplification of reference gene primers provided the estimated nucleated cell counts. Measured with immunoSEQ multiplex PCR; TCRdb has only the in-frame clones, and not every one. From that table come the V and J calls and clone size; the DNA was used to work out D and trimming. This sample has 540,000 or so clones, with about 89% found just once. The sequencing input was peripheral blood. This TCR derives from a woman between 45 and 60 years old with COVID-19, enrolled during active disease. The V gene is TRBV5-6, the J gene TRBJ1-2, with TRBD1 matching over 8 bases. The CDR3, as DNA: TGTGCCAGCAGCTTGGGTCAGGGGGCAGGTGGCTACACCTTC. It codes for CASSLGQGAGGYTF.